The rows below give T cell receptor beta chains drawn from one sample of a study of blood T cell repertoires in COVID-19. This table comes from immunoSEQ multiplex PCR, and its TCRdb copy is limited to in-frame clones, with some not included. The table shows approximately 270,000 clones, with 70% to 90% occurring only once. Material: peripheral blood. The receptors here all came from a man aged 18 to 35 with active or convalescent COVID-19. Each CDR3 is given with its conserved first and last residue. D genes are given only for firm matches. The size of a clone is reported for some rows only, either as once, few or many, or as a class for expanded clones.

TRBV12-3/TRBV12-4	TRBJ2-3	NA	NA	CASSLVPADTQYF	TGTGCCAGCAGTTTAGTTCCAGCAGATACGCAGTATTTT
TRBV7-2	TRBJ1-3	NA	TRBD1	CASSSSGTAGNTIYF	TGTGCCAGCAGTTCCTCCGGGACAGCTGGAAACACCATATATTTT
TRBV30	TRBJ1-1	NA	NA	CAWSVRRGDTEAFF	TGTGCCTGGAGTGTACGGCGGGGGGACACTGAAGCTTTCTTT
TRBV7-2	TRBJ2-1	NA	TRBD2	CASSLVPRGGGKNEQFF	TGTGCCAGCAGCTTAGTCCCCCGCGGGGGGGGGAAAAATGAGCAGTTCTTC
TRBV7-9	TRBJ1-2	NA	NA	CASSLVSGPGYGYTF	TGTGCCAGCAGCTTAGTATCAGGGCCAGGCTATGGCTACACCTTC
TRBV9	TRBJ2-3	few	NA	CASSSLENTQYF	TGTGCCAGCAGCAGCCTAGAGAATACGCAGTATTTT
TRBV4-1	TRBJ1-1	NA	NA	CASSQDRQTGWAYTEAFF	TGCGCCAGCAGCCAGGATCGACAAACAGGCTGGGCTTACACTGAAGCTTTCTTT
TRBV10-2	TRBJ1-1	once	TRBD1	CASRWSGTGGGVNTEAFF	TGCGCCAGTCGGTGGTCCGGGACAGGGGGCGGCGTGAACACTGAAGCTTTCTTT
TRBV2	TRBJ1-1	once	NA	CASSGQANTEAFF	TGTGCCAGCAGTGGTCAGGCGAACACTGAAGCTTTCTTT
TRBV3-1/TRBV3-2	TRBJ2-3	once	TRBD2	CASSPWTSDTDTQYF	TGTGCCAGCAGCCCTTGGACTAGCGACACAGATACGCAGTATTTT
TRBV6-6	TRBJ2-7	NA	TRBD1	CASHPGQQTYEQYF	TGTGCCAGCCACCCGGGACAGCAGACCTACGAGCAGTACTTC
TRBV19	TRBJ2-7	NA	NA	CASSTTGHSYEQYF	TGTGCCAGTAGTACCACGGGACACTCCTACGAGCAGTACTTC
TRBV5-8	TRBJ1-5	NA	NA	CASSENSVNQPQHF	TGTGCCAGCAGCGAAAACTCCGTTAATCAGCCCCAGCATTTT
TRBV3-1/TRBV3-2	TRBJ2-7	NA	TRBD2	CASSQAGSGRALRLEQYF	TGTGCCAGCAGCCAAGCGGGTAGCGGGAGGGCCCTGCGGCTCGAGCAGTACTTC
TRBV7-9	TRBJ2-1	NA	TRBD2	CASNPPGLAGRGFTGEQFF	TGTGCCAGCAACCCCCCGGGACTAGCGGGGCGAGGTTTCACCGGTGAGCAGTTCTTC
TRBV14	TRBJ1-1	NA	NA	CASSQELGGDINTEAFF	TGTGCCAGCAGCCAAGAACTCGGGGGGGACATCAACACTGAAGCTTTCTTT
TRBV15	TRBJ2-5	NA	TRBD2	CATSRREEETQYF	TGTGCCACCAGCAGGCGGGAGGAAGAGACCCAGTACTTC
TRBV5-1	TRBJ2-3	NA	TRBD1	CASSFFGQGSQYF	TGCGCCAGCAGCTTCTTCGGACAGGGATCGCAGTATTTT
TRBV15	TRBJ2-4	NA	NA	CATSSAGKANIQYF	TGTGCCACCAGCAGTGCAGGGAAGGCAAACATTCAGTACTTC
TRBV28	TRBJ2-7	NA	NA	CATKKDRDLYEQYF	TGTGCCACCAAGAAGGACCGGGATCTCTACGAGCAGTACTTC
TRBV13	TRBJ1-6	NA	NA	CASSLGLGGSGSPLHF	TGTGCCAGCAGCTTAGGCCTTGGCGGGTCCGGTTCACCCCTCCACTTT
TRBV3-1/TRBV3-2	TRBJ2-4	NA	TRBD1	CASSQDQDRGPVNIQYF	TGTGCCAGCAGCCAAGATCAGGACAGGGGGCCGGTAAACATTCAGTACTTC
TRBV6-2/TRBV6-3	TRBJ1-2	NA	NA	CASSRQADGYTF	TGTGCCAGCAGTCGACAGGCGGATGGCTACACCTTC
TRBV6-5	TRBJ1-1	NA	NA	CASGFAEGTTEAFF	TGTGCCAGCGGCTTCGCGGAGGGCACCACTGAAGCTTTCTTT
TRBV5-1	TRBJ2-2	NA	NA	CASSRALAPGELFF	TGCGCCAGCAGTCGGGCCCTAGCTCCCGGGGAGCTGTTTTTT
TRBV21-1	TRBJ1-4	NA	NA	CASATRGLGEKLFF	TGTGCCAGCGCCACCAGGGGGCTAGGTGAAAAACTGTTTTTT
TRBV2	TRBJ2-7	NA	NA	CASSESADYEQYF	TGTGCCAGCAGTGAATCGGCGGACTACGAGCAGTACTTC
TRBV5-1	TRBJ2-7	NA	TRBD1	CASSPIPGQGAHEQYF	TGCGCCAGCAGCCCGATTCCGGGACAGGGGGCCCACGAGCAGTACTTC
TRBV7-9	TRBJ2-2	NA	TRBD1	CASKITGGYTGELFF	TGTGCCAGCAAGATAACAGGGGGCTACACCGGGGAGCTGTTTTTT
TRBV7-6	TRBJ1-4	few	TRBD1	CASSFSGQAGEKLFF	TGTGCCAGCAGCTTTTCGGGACAGGCGGGTGAAAAACTGTTTTTT
TRBV19	TRBJ2-7	NA	TRBD1	CASSQLTGGPSYEQYF	TGTGCCAGTAGCCAACTCACAGGGGGCCCTTCCTACGAGCAGTACTTC
TRBV19	TRBJ2-2	NA	TRBD1	CASSMGTGWAGELFF	TGTGCCAGTAGTATGGGGACAGGGTGGGCCGGGGAGCTGTTTTTT
TRBV27	TRBJ2-5	NA	NA	CASGWAPRYQETQYF	TGTGCCAGCGGTTGGGCGCCCCGATACCAAGAGACCCAGTACTTC
TRBV21-1	TRBJ1-5	NA	NA	CASCESSNQPQHF	TGTGCCAGCTGCGAGTCGAGCAATCAGCCCCAGCATTTT
TRBV27	TRBJ2-7	NA	NA	CASRAGPYSYEQYF	TGTGCCAGCCGGGCGGGCCCGTACTCCTACGAGCAGTACTTC
TRBV6-5	TRBJ2-7	NA	TRBD1	CASSYLGQGMEQYF	TGTGCCAGCAGTTACTTGGGACAGGGGATGGAGCAGTACTTC
TRBV6-5	TRBJ2-3	NA	TRBD2	CASRGAGVPTDTQYF	TGTGCCAGCAGAGGGGCGGGAGTTCCCACAGATACGCAGTATTTT
TRBV10-3	TRBJ1-1	NA	NA	CAIGRGTENTEAFF	TGTGCCATCGGACGGGGGACTGAGAACACTGAAGCTTTCTTT
TRBV7-3	TRBJ2-5	NA	NA	CASSLGGAEETQYF	TGTGCCAGCAGCTTAGGGGGGGCCGAGGAGACCCAGTACTTC
TRBV10-3	TRBJ1-1	NA	TRBD1	CAISLQGDNTEAFF	TGTGCCATCAGTTTACAGGGGGACAACACTGAAGCTTTCTTT
TRBV7-9	TRBJ2-5	NA	NA	CASSLAREETQYF	TGTGCCAGCAGCTTAGCTCGGGAAGAGACCCAGTACTTC
TRBV5-6	TRBJ2-7	NA	NA	CASSLEPKSGYEQYF	TGTGCCAGCAGCTTGGAGCCGAAAAGCGGCTACGAGCAGTACTTC
TRBV14	TRBJ1-2	NA	NA	CASSQDLVNRGYTF	TGTGCCAGCAGCCAAGATCTTGTGAACCGGGGCTACACCTTC
TRBV28	TRBJ1-5	NA	TRBD1	CASSLTGGGEPQHF	TGTGCCAGCAGTCTGACAGGGGGCGGGGAGCCCCAGCATTTT
TRBV6-2/TRBV6-3	TRBJ2-5	NA	NA	CASTPVRGYQETQYF	TGTGCCAGCACCCCCGTCCGGGGGTACCAAGAGACCCAGTACTTC
TRBV27	TRBJ2-7	NA	NA	CASSPAFSSYEQYF	TGTGCCAGCAGCCCCGCCTTTAGCTCCTACGAGCAGTACTTC
TRBV27	TRBJ1-1	NA	NA	CASSLGRGTEAFF	TGTGCCAGCAGTTTAGGGAGAGGGACTGAAGCTTTCTTT
TRBV5-1	TRBJ2-5	NA	NA	CASSSRAGETQYF	TGCGCCAGCAGCTCACGAGCCGGGGAGACCCAGTACTTC
TRBV7-9	TRBJ2-7	NA	NA	CASSLDSSGSYEQYF	TGTGCCAGCAGCTTAGACAGCAGTGGGAGCTACGAGCAGTACTTC
TRBV19	TRBJ2-7	NA	NA	CASSLDSLYEQYF	TGTGCCAGTAGTCTGGACAGTCTTTACGAGCAGTACTTC
TRBV30	TRBJ1-5	once	NA	CAWAGQGSQPQHF	TGTGCCTGGGCAGGGCAGGGGTCTCAGCCCCAGCATTTT
TRBV6-5	TRBJ1-2	NA	TRBD1	CASTRGLTGGYTF	TGTGCCAGCACGAGGGGGCTAACGGGTGGCTACACCTTC
TRBV7-3	TRBJ2-3	NA	NA	CASSSLRFGRSPLSDTQYF	TGTGCCAGCAGCTCCCTTAGGTTCGGTCGTAGCCCCCTCTCAGATACGCAGTATTTT
TRBV30	TRBJ1-1	NA	NA	CAWSVLGTEAFF	TGTGCCTGGAGTGTACTAGGTACTGAAGCTTTCTTT
TRBV18	TRBJ1-1	NA	NA	CASSPTEVAFF	TGTGCCAGCTCACCGACAGAGGTAGCTTTCTTT
TRBV11-3	TRBJ2-1	NA	NA	CASSPGGDYNEQFF	TGTGCCAGCAGCCCCGGAGGGGACTACAATGAGCAGTTCTTC